This TCR beta chain came from a study of blood T cell repertoires in COVID-19. Study overall: Donors in the United States, Italy and Spain gave samples during acute or convalescent COVID-19. Sources were T cells, B-cell-depleted T cells, or PBMCs; the material itself was cDNA or gDNA.

Per the original data handling: Using reference gene primer amplification, nucleated cell counts were estimated. Sequencing used immunoSEQ multiplex PCR; TCRdb keeps in-frame clones, though not all of them. The V and J calls and clone size are taken from that table; D and trimming were inferred from the DNA. The table lists about 130,000 clones, over 75% of them singletons, with 40% to 55% in the top ten. With 1 base removed from V and 5 bases from J, the gap between germline ends came to 8 bases. There are 13 residues in the CDR3. Germline CDR1 and CDR2: SGHTA and FQGTGA. This TCR was sampled from a human donor in a cohort sampled during active COVID-19. The chain employs TRBV7-3 and TRBJ1-1; TRBD1 might be the D (5 bases). The sample taken for sequencing was peripheral blood. Written as DNA, the CDR3 is TGTGCCAGCAGCTTAAGCAGGGTGACTGAAGCTTTCTTT. Translating gives CASSLSRVTEAFF.